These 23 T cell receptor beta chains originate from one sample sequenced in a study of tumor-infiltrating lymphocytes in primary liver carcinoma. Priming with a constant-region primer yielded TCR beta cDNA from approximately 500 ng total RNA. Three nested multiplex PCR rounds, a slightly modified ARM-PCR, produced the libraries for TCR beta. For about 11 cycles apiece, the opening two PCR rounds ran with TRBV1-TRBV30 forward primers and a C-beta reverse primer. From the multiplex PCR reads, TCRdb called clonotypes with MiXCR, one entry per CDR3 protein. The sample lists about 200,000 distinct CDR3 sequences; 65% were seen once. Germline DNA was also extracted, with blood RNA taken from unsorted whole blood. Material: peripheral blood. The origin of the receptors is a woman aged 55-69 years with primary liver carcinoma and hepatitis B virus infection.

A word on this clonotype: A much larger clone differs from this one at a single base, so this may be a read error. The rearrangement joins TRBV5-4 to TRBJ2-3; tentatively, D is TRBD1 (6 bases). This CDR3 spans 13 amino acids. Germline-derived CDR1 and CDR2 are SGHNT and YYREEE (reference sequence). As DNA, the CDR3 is TGTGTCAGCCGTAAAACAGGGCCAGATACGCAGTATTTT. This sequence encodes CVSRKTGPDTQYF. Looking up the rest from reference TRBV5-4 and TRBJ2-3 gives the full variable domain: ETGVTQSPTHLIKTRGQQVTLRCSSQSGHNTVSWYQQALGQGPQFIFQYYREEENGRGNFPPRFSGLQFPNYSSELNVNALELDDSALYLCVSRKTGPDTQYFGPGTRLTVL.

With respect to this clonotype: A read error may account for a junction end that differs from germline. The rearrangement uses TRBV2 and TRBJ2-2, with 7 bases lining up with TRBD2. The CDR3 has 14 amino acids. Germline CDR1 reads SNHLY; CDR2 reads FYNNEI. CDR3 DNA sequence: TGTGCCAGCAGTGTTGCGGGAGACACCGTGGAGCTGTTTTTT. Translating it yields CASSVAGDTVELFF.

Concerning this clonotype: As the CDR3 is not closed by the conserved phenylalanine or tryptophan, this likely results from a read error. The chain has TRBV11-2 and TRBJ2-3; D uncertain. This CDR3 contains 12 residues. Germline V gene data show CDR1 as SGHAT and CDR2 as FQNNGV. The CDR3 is CVSSPWTDTQYI. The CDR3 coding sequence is TGTGTCAGCAGCCCCTGGACGGATACGCAGTATATT.

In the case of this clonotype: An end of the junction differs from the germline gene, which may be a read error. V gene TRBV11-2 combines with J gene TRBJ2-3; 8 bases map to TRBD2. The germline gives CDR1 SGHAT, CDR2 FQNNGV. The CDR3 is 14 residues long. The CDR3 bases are TGTGCCAGCAGCTTAGCTAGCGGGTACAATACGGAGTATTTT. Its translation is CASSLASGYNTEYF.

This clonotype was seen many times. The CDR3 DNA follows: TGTGCCAGCAGCCCCCGACAGGGTAAAACTGAAGCTTTCTTT. This codes for CASSPRQGKTEAFF. The chain recombines TRBV5-4 with TRBJ1-1; 7 nucleotides align to TRBD1. V trimming: 4 bases; J trimming: 5 bases; junction bases outside the gene matches: 8. Per germline, CDR1 SGHNT and CDR2 YYREEE (reference sequence). CDR3 size: 14 residues.

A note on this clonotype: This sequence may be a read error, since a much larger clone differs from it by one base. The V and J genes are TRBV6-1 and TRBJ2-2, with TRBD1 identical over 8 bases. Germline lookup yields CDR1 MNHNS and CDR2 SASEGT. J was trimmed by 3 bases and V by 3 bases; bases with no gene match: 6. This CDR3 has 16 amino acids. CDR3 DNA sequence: TGTGCCAGCAGTGATTGGAGACAGGGGTACACCGGGGAGCTGTTTTTT. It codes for CASSDWRQGYTGELFF.

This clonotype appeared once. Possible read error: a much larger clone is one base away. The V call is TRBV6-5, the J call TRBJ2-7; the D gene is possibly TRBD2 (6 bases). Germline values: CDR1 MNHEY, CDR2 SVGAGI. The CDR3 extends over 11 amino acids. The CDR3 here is CTSGRTYEQYF. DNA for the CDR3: TGTACCAGCGGGCGGACCTACGAGCAGTACTTC.

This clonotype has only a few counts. The DNA for the CDR3 is TGTGCCAGCAGTTACTCCCGTGGTAGCCGGGGAGAGACCCAGTACTTC. Translation: CASSYSRGSRGETQYF. The chain has TRBV11-2 and TRBJ2-5, with D tentatively TRBD2 (5 bases). CDR1 and CDR2 from the germline V gene are SGHAT and FQNNGV. The V end was cut by 6 bases, the J end by 4 bases, with 21 bases between. The CDR3 spans 16 residues.

Here the CDR3 DNA reads TGTGCCTGGAGTGTTTCGGGGGACTGCTACGAGCAGTACTTC. Amino acid sequence: CAWSVSGDCYEQYF. The genes are TRBV30 and TRBJ2-7, with a tentative D call TRBD2 (6 bases). Germline CDR1 is GTSNPN and CDR2 is SVGIG (reference sequence). The V gene lost 0 bases and the J gene lost 3 bases, with 12 bases spanning the gap. The CDR3 extends over 14 amino acids.

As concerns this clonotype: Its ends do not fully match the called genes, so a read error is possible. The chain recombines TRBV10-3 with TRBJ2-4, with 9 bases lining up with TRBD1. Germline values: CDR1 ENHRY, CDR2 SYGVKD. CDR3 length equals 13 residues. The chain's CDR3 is CAMSGDRANIQYF. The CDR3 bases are TGTGCCATGAGTGGGGACAGGGCGAACATTCAGTACTTC.

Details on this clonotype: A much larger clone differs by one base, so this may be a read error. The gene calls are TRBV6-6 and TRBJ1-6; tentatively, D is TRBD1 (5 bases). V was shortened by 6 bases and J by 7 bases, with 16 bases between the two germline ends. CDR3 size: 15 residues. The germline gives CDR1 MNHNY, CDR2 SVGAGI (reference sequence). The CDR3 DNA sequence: TGTGCCAGCAGGACTCCGGGACGAAAAAATTCACCCCTCCACTTT. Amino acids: CASRTPGRKNSPLHF.

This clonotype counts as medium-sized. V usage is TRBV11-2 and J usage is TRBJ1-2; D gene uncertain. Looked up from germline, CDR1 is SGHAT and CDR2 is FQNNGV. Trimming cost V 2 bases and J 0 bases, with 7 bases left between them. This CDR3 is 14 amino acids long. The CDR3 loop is CASSLLTANYGYTF. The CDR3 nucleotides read TGTGCCAGCAGCTTACTGACGGCTAACTATGGCTACACCTTC.

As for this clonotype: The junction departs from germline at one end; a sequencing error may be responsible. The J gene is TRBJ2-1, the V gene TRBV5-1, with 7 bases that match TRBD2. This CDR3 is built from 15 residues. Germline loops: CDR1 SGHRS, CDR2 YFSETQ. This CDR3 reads CASSLAASGYNEQLF. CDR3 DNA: TGCGCCAGCAGCTTGGCGGCTAGCGGATACAATGAGCAGCTCTTC.

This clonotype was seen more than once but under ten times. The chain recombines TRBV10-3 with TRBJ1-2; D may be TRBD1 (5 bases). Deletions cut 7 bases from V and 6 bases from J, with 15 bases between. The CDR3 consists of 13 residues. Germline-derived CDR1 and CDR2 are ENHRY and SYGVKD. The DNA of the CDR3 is TGTGCCATCAACACTCGGGGGGACCATGGCTACACCTTC. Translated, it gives CAINTRGDHGYTF.

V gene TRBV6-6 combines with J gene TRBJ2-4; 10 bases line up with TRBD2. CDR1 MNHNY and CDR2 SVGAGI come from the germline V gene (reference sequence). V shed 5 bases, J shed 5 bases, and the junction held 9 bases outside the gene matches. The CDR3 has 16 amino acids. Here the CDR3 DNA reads TGTGCCAGCAGTCACGGTGGACTAGCGGTTCAAAACATTCAGTACTTC. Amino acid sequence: CASSHGGLAVQNIQYF.

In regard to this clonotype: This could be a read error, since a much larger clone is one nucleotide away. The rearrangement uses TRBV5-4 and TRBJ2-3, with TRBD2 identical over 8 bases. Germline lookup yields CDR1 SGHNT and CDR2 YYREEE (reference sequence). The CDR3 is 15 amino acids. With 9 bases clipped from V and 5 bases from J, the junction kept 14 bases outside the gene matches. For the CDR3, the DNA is TGTGCCACCTATTTTGGAGCGGGAGTTGGAGATACGCAGTATTTT. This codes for CATYFGAGVGDTQYF. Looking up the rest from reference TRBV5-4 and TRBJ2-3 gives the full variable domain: ETGVTQSPTHLIKTRGQQVTLRCSSQSGHNTVSWYQQALGQGPQFIFQYYREEENGRGNFPPRFSGLQFPNYSSELNVNALELDDSALYLCATYFGAGVGDTQYFGPGTRLTVL.

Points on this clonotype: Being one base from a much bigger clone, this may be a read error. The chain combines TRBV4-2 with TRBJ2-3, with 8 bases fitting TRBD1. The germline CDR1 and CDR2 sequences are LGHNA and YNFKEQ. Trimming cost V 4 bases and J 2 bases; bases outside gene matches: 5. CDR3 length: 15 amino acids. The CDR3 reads CASSLGQGNTDTQYF. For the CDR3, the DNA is TGTGCCAGCAGCCTCGGACAGGGCAACACAGATACGCAGTATTTT.

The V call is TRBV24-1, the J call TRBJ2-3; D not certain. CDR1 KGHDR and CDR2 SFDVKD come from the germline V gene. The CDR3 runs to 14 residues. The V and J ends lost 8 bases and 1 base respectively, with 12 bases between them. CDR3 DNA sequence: TGTGCCACCATTGAACGGACCCGCACAGATACGCAGTATTTT. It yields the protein CATIERTRTDTQYF.

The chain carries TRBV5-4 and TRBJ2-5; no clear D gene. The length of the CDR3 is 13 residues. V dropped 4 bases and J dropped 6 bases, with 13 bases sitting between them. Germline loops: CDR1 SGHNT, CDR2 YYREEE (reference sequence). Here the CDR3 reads CASSDRDKKTQYF. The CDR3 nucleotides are TGTGCCAGCAGCGACCGTGACAAGAAGACCCAGTACTTC.

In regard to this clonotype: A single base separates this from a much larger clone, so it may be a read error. CDR3 coding DNA: TGTGCCAGCAGTACCCTGAGGGCTATCTATGGCTACACCTTC. Amino acid sequence: CASSTLRAIYGYTF. This sequence joins TRBV6-1 and TRBJ1-2; D remains ambiguous. V was clipped by 5 bases and J by 4 bases, with 14 bases between them. This CDR3 has 14 residues. The germline V gene has CDR1 MNHNS and CDR2 SASEGT.

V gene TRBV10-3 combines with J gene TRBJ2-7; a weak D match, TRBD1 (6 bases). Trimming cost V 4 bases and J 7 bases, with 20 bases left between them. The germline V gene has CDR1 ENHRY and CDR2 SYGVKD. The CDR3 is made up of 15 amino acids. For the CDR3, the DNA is TGTGCCATCAGTGCCCCAGCTAGCCCGACAGGTGAGCAGTACTTC. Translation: CAISAPASPTGEQYF.

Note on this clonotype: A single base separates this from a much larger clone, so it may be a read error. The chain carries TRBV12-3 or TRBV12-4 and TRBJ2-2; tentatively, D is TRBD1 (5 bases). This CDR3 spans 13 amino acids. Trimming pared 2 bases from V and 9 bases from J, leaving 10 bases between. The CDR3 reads CASSLSGPWELFF. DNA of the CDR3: TGTGCCAGCAGTTTATCAGGGCCCTGGGAGCTGTTTTTT.

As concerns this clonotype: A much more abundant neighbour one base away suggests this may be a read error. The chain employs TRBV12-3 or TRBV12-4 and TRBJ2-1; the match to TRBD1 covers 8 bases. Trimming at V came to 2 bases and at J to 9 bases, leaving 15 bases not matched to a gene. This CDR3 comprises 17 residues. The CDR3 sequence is CASSLLSSRQGAGEQFF. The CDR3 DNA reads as TGTGCCAGCAGTTTACTGTCCAGTCGGCAGGGGGCTGGTGAGCAGTTCTTC.